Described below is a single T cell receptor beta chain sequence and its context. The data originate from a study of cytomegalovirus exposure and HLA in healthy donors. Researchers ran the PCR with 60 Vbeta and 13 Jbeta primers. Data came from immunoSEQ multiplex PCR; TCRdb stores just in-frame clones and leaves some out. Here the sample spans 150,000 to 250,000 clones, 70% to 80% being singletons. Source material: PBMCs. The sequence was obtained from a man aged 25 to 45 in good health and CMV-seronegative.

The CDR3 DNA reads TGTGCCGTGGGGGGGGTTGTAACGAACACCGGGGAGCTGTTTTTT. It encodes CAVGGVVTNTGELFF. The V call is TRBV2, the J call TRBJ2-2; 7 bases fit TRBD2. V shed 11 bases, J shed 0 bases, and the junction held 9 bases outside the gene matches. Germline V gene data show CDR1 as SNHLY and CDR2 as FYNNEI. This CDR3 has 15 amino acids. Combining the CDR3 with reference TRBV2 and TRBJ2-2 gives the whole variable domain EPEVTQTPSHQVTQMGQEVILRCVPISNHLYFYWYRQILGQKVEFLVSFYNNEISEKSEIFDDQFSVERPDGSNFTLKIRSTKLEDSAMYFCAVGGVVTNTGELFFGEGSRLTVL.